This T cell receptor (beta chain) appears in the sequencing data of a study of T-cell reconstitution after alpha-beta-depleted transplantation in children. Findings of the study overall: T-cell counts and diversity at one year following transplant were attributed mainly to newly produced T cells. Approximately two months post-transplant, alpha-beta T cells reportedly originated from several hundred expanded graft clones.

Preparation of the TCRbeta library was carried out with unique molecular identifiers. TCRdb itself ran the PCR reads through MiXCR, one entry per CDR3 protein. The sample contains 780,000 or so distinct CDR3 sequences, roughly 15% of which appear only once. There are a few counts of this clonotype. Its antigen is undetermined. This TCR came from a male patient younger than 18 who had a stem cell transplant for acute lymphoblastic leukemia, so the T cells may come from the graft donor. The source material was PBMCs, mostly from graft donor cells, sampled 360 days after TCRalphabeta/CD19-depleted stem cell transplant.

The CDR3, as DNA: TGTGCCTGGAGTAGCAGGGTCGCTTTCTTT. Its protein is CAWSSRVAFF. The chain joins TRBV30 to TRBJ1-1, with a weak D call TRBD1 (5 bases). This CDR3 comprises 10 residues. Trimming took 2 bases from V and 11 from J, leaving 9 bases between them. CDR1 is GTSNPN, CDR2 SVGIG, per germline (reference sequence).